The 5 T cell receptor beta chains in this list originate from one sample, sequenced in a study of early T cells in non-severe SARS-CoV-2 infection. TCRdb fed the 5' RACE reads into MiXCR, producing one record per CDR3 protein. This table has tens of thousands of distinct CDR3 sequences, about 10% appearing once. The sample was whole blood. The receptors derive from an adult who was a healthcare worker with PCR-confirmed SARS-CoV-2 infection or an uninfected control (not recorded which).

This clonotype appeared a single time. The genes are TRBV5-5 and TRBJ2-2; TRBD2 aligns across 10 bases. CDR1 is SGHKS, CDR2 YYEKEE, per germline (reference sequence). The length of the CDR3 is 16 residues. The V segment lost 5 bases and the J segment 2 bases; nucleotides outside the gene matches: 6. The CDR3 DNA reads TGTGCCAGCAGTCAACTAGCGGGGAGCAACACCGGGGAGCTGTTTTTT. It translates to CASSQLAGSNTGELFF.

This clonotype has ten or more counts. The chain couples TRBV20-1 to TRBJ1-3; TRBD1 is a possible D gene (6 bases). This CDR3 spans 13 amino acids. Per germline, CDR1 DFQATT and CDR2 SNEGSKA (reference sequence). Deletions cut 6 bases from V and 0 bases from J, with 9 bases between. The CDR3 DNA reads TGCAGTGCCTTGGACAGCTCTGGAAACACCATATATTTT. This translates into CSALDSSGNTIYF.

The V and J genes are TRBV12-3 or TRBV12-4 and TRBJ2-1, with a tentative D call TRBD2 (6 bases). V dropped 4 bases and J dropped 13 bases, with 11 bases sitting between them. This CDR3 contains 11 residues. CDR3 amino acids: CASSSLALQFF. The CDR3 DNA reads TGTGCCAGCAGTTCCCTAGCGCTACAGTTCTTC.

The chain carries TRBV5-1 and TRBJ2-6, with D perhaps given as TRBD1 or TRBD2 (6 bases each). CDR1 SGHRS and CDR2 YFSETQ come from the germline V gene. This CDR3 has 18 amino acids. The germline V and J ends were trimmed by 3 bases and 0 bases, with 16 bases remaining between them. DNA for the CDR3: TGCGCCAGCAGCTCTTGGGGGGCCTCTCTCTCTGGGGCCAACGTCCTGACTTTC. Encoded protein: CASSSWGASLSGANVLTF.

The genes are TRBV6-2 or TRBV6-3 and TRBJ1-1; 7 positions agree with TRBD1. The CDR3 spans 13 residues. Germline lookup yields CDR1 MNHEY and CDR2 SVGEGT. With 5 bases clipped from V and 10 bases from J, the junction kept 10 bases outside the gene matches. CDR3 bases: TGTGCCAGCAGTCCCCCCGGGACAGTAGGAGCTTTCTTT. It is translated as CASSPPGTVGAFF.